The 19 T cell receptor beta chains listed next were all sequenced from one sample in a study of T-cell memory formation after mild COVID-19. Via MiXCR, TCRdb re-called the 5' RACE reads, giving one row per CDR3 protein. The sample comprises 55,000 to 65,000 distinct CDR3 sequences, 8% to 9.5% of which are singletons, and roughly 1.2% rests with the top ten. Sequencing used PBMCs or a T cell subset sorted from them (not recorded which). The receptors stem from a man younger than 30 who had mild COVID-19 (a few samples of this study predate the infection). Cell type and time point are not known.

This clonotype was found a few times. This chain links TRBV7-3 with TRBJ2-5; D call uncertain. This CDR3 has 14 amino acids. The ends were cut back, 5 bases at V and 5 bases at J, with 15 bases in the middle. Germline V CDR1 and CDR2: SGHTA, FQGTGA. DNA of the CDR3: TGTGCCAGCAGCCCCTCTAGGAAGGGTGAGACCCAGTACTTC. Translated, it gives CASSPSRKGETQYF.

J is TRBJ2-1 and V is TRBV27, with 9 positions matching TRBD2. Germline values: CDR1 MNHEY, CDR2 SMNVEV (reference sequence). The CDR3 totals 15 residues. J was trimmed by 5 bases and V by 3 bases; bases with no gene match: 5. CDR3 in DNA: TGTGCCAGCAGTTTGCGGGGGGGGATTAACAATGAGCAGTTCTTC. This gives the protein CASSLRGGINNEQFF.

This clonotype was seen more than once but under ten times. The V gene is TRBV5-1, the J gene TRBJ2-7; D unresolved. CDR1 is SGHRS and CDR2 is YFSETQ in the germline V gene. CDR3 length: 14 amino acids. DNA for the CDR3: TGCGCCAGCAGCTTTGCCAGGCCCTCCTACGAGCAGCACGTC. This gives the protein CASSFARPSYEQHV.

This clonotype was counted at least ten times. This chain uses TRBV5-1 with TRBJ1-4; D remains ambiguous. The CDR3 length is 14 residues. The V end was cut by 2 bases, the J end by 7 bases, with 12 bases between. Germline CDR1 SGHRS, CDR2 YFSETQ. The CDR3 DNA sequence: TGCGCCAGCAGCTTCAGCCTAGATACTGAAAAACTGTTTTTT. Its translation: CASSFSLDTEKLFF.

This clonotype came up many times. V and J are TRBV12-3 or TRBV12-4 and TRBJ2-5; TRBD1 aligns across 7 bases. V shed 3 bases and J 5 bases; nucleotides not matched to a gene: 6. The CDR3 totals 14 residues. CDR3 protein: CASSFRGLIETQYF. The CDR3 nucleotides are TGTGCCAGCAGTTTTAGGGGGCTGATTGAGACCCAGTACTTC.

The J gene is TRBJ1-3, the V gene TRBV7-2; 7 nucleotides agree with TRBD1. There are 15 residues in the CDR3. With 5 bases clipped from V and 0 bases from J, the junction kept 4 bases outside the gene matches. Germline lookup yields CDR1 SGHTA and CDR2 FQGNSA. CDR3 residues: CASSTRQGSGNTIYF. The DNA for the CDR3 is TGTGCCAGCAGCACCCGACAGGGCTCTGGAAACACCATATATTTT.

The chain is built from TRBV4-1 and TRBJ2-5; D may be TRBD2 (5 bases). V dropped 4 bases and J dropped 3 bases, with 12 bases sitting between them. Germline CDR1 MGHRA, CDR2 YSYEKL. This CDR3 region has 14 residues. CDR3 nucleotide sequence: TGCGCCAGCAGCCCCCTCCCGGGGAAAGAGACCCAGTACTTC. Residues: CASSPLPGKETQYF.

The table lists this clonotype with a few counts. The J gene is TRBJ2-2, the V gene TRBV7-3; 11 nucleotides align to TRBD2. The germline V gene encodes CDR1 SGHTA and CDR2 FQGTGA. The ends lost 4 bases at V and 7 bases at J; junction bases unmatched: 2. The CDR3 contains 14 residues. CDR3 sequence (DNA): TGTGCCAGCAGCTCGGGGACTAGCGGCGGGGAGCTGTTTTTT. Translating gives CASSSGTSGGELFF.

Ten or more counts support this clonotype. The chain is built from TRBV7-6 and TRBJ2-5, with 11 bases that match TRBD1. CDR3 length: 16 residues. Trimming took 4 bases from V and 5 from J; bases not matched to a gene: 9. CDR1 and CDR2 (germline): SGHVS, FNYEAQ. The CDR3 coding sequence is TGTGCCAGCAGCTCGGGACAGGGGGGGATTACGGAGACCCAGTACTTC. Translated: CASSSGQGGITETQYF.

This clonotype has only a few counts. This chain uses TRBV20-1 with TRBJ1-5; possible D gene TRBD1, 6 bases. This CDR3 is 13 amino acids long. Deletions cut 5 bases from V and 4 bases from J, with 12 bases between. Germline assignment: CDR1 DFQATT and CDR2 SNEGSKA (reference sequence). CDR3 sequence (DNA): TGCAGTGCTTCCCCAGACAGGAATCAGCCCCAGCATTTT. Its translation is CSASPDRNQPQHF.

The genes are TRBV5-1 and TRBJ2-5; 7 bases agree with TRBD1. Germline CDR1 SGHRS, CDR2 YFSETQ. The CDR3 totals 13 residues. Trimming took 2 bases from V and 4 from J; bases not matched to a gene: 2. The chain's CDR3 is CASSLDRVETQYF. The CDR3 nucleotides are TGCGCCAGCAGCTTAGACAGGGTAGAGACCCAGTACTTC.

This clonotype was detected a few times. V is TRBV6-2 or TRBV6-3 and J is TRBJ1-5; TRBD1 matches at 7 bases. The V gene end was trimmed by 5 bases and the J gene end by 6 bases; junction bases not matched to a gene: 19. Germline V CDR1 and CDR2: MNHEY, SVGEGT. This CDR3 has 18 residues. CDR3 sequence (DNA): TGTGCCAGCAGTCCAACGATTTTCAACAGGGGAAACGGTCAGCCCCAGCATTTT. It specifies CASSPTIFNRGNGQPQHF.

This clonotype was seen only a few times. V gene TRBV6-1 combines with J gene TRBJ2-2, with D maybe TRBD1 (5 bases). The CDR3 has 14 residues. Trimming cost V 5 bases and J 0 bases, with 7 bases left between them. Germline CDR1 reads MNHNS; CDR2 reads SASEGT. The CDR3 spells CASSKTANTGELFF. The DNA for the CDR3 is TGTGCCAGCAGTAAGACAGCGAACACCGGGGAGCTGTTTTTT.

The CDR3 nucleotides are TGTGCCAGCAGCTCTAGCGGGGGGGTCCTCGATGAGCAGTTCTTC. Protein: CASSSSGGVLDEQFF. The genes are TRBV7-3 and TRBJ2-1, with 12 bases that match TRBD2. The CDR3 runs to 15 residues. V lost 4 bases and J lost 8; bases outside the gene matches: 6. Germline-derived CDR1 and CDR2 are SGHTA and FQGTGA.

This clonotype was seen more than once but under ten times. The chain employs TRBV30 and TRBJ1-5; D unclear. Germline V gene lookup returns CDR1 GTSNPN and CDR2 SVGIG (reference sequence). CDR3 length: 12 residues. The V and J ends lost 2 bases and 6 bases respectively, with 8 bases between them. The DNA for the CDR3 is TGTGCCTGGAGTTCAAGTGGTCAGCCCCAGCATTTT. Its protein is CAWSSSGQPQHF.

The chain has TRBV5-1 and TRBJ2-5; the D is unclear. Germline V gene data show CDR1 as SGHRS and CDR2 as YFSETQ. Trimming cost V 4 bases and J 4 bases, with 14 bases left between them. The length of the CDR3 is 14 residues. The CDR3 sequence is CASSLILGGETQYF. In DNA, the CDR3 is TGCGCCAGCAGCCTAATTCTGGGTGGAGAGACCCAGTACTTC.

This clonotype was seen many times. The chain uses TRBV12-3 or TRBV12-4 and TRBJ2-1; 14 bases align to TRBD2. This CDR3 spans 13 amino acids. Trimming cost V 5 bases and J 13 bases; bases outside gene matches: 4. CDR3 in amino acids: CASSPGTSGGQFF. The DNA for the CDR3 is TGTGCCAGCAGTCCGGGGACTAGCGGGGGACAGTTCTTC.

This clonotype was seen a few times. The rearrangement links TRBV6-2 or TRBV6-3 to TRBJ1-1, with unresolved D. The V gene lost 5 bases and the J gene lost 1 base, with 8 bases spanning the gap. This CDR3 is 13 amino acids long. Per the germline V gene, CDR1 is MNHEY and CDR2 is SVGEGT. CDR3 DNA sequence: TGTGCCAGCAGTCGAAAGGGGAACACTGAAGCTTTCTTT. Its translation is CASSRKGNTEAFF.

The genes are TRBV3-1 and TRBJ2-1, with 7 bases matching TRBD2. The germline V gene encodes CDR1 LGHDT and CDR2 YNNKEL (reference sequence). With 0 bases clipped from V and 11 bases from J, the junction kept 1 base outside the gene matches. The CDR3 runs 12 residues. The CDR3 DNA follows: TGTGCCAGCAGCCAAGAGCGGGGGAAGCAGTTCTTC. This sequence encodes CASSQERGKQFF.